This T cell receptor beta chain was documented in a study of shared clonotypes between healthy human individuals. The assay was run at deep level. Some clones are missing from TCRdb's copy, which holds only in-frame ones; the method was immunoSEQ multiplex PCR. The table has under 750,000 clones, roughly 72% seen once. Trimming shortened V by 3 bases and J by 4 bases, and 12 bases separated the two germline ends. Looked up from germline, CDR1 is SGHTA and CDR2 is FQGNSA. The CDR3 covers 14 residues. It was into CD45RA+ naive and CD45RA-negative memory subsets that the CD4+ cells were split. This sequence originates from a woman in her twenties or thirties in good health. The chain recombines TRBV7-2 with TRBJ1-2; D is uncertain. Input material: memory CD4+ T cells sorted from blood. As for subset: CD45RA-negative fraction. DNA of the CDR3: TGTGCCAGCAGCTTCGGTTGGGCATTCTATGGCTACACCTTC. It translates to CASSFGWAFYGYTF.